The entry below gives a single T cell receptor beta chain sequence along with its context. Its antigen remains unidentified. The V gene lost 1 base and the J gene lost 8 bases, with 9 bases spanning the gap. The germline gives CDR1 MNHEY, CDR2 SMNVEV (reference sequence). There are 14 residues in the CDR3. This entry belongs to a study of OX40 agonist ivuxolimab in advanced cancers. Turning to the study itself: The dose of intravenous ivuxolimab that patients received every 2 weeks ranged from 0.01 to 10 mg/kg.

Study-wide points: In CD8+ T cells, expanded clones were on average more numerous than in CD4+.

Exclusion of a patient followed from autoimmune disease history or systemic immunosuppression. Here immunoSEQ multiplex PCR was the method, and the copy in TCRdb shows in-frame clones only, minus some. The sample contains roughly 86,000 clones, 85% to 90% of which appear only once. This material consisted of CD4+ or CD8+ T cells sorted from blood, taken in a trial of the OX40 agonist ivuxolimab. The J gene is TRBJ1-6, the V gene TRBV27; weak D call: TRBD1 (6 bases). This receptor was identified in an adult with an advanced solid tumor such as melanoma, head and neck, liver or kidney cancer. The CDR3 coding sequence is TGTGCCAGCAGTTTATACAGGGCCTATTCACCCCTCCACTTT. This codes for CASSLYRAYSPLHF.